These T cell receptor beta chains were read from a single sample in a study of T-cell memory formation after mild COVID-19. TCRdb analysed the 5' RACE reads with MiXCR anew, one entry per CDR3 protein. The data show about 130,000 distinct CDR3 sequences, approximately 15% seen once. The sample consisted of PBMCs or a T cell subset sorted from them (not recorded which). Receptors were obtained from a man aged 18 to 30 who had mild COVID-19 (a few samples of this study predate the infection). Cell type and time point are not known. CDR3s include the opening cysteine and the closing phenylalanine or tryptophan. Fields, in order: clone size, D gene, J gene, V gene, CDR3 length, CDR3 protein, CDR3 DNA. A D gene is named only where the DNA matches it firmly. The listing skips clone size in some rows; elsewhere it reads once, few, many or a size class.

clone size: .
D gene: TRBD1
J gene: TRBJ2-5
V gene: TRBV12-5
CDR3 length: 14
CDR3 protein: CASGSDREGETQYF
CDR3 DNA: TGTGCTAGTGGTTCTGACAGGGAAGGCGAGACCCAGTACTTC

clone size: .
D gene: .
J gene: TRBJ1-1
V gene: TRBV4-3
CDR3 length: 16
CDR3 protein: CASSQWFARGDTEAFF
CDR3 DNA: TGCGCCAGCAGCCAATGGTTTGCCAGGGGTGACACTGAAGCTTTCTTT

clone size: few
D gene: TRBD1
J gene: TRBJ2-6
V gene: TRBV7-9
CDR3 length: 16
CDR3 protein: CASRQGAFSGANVLTF
CDR3 DNA: TGTGCCAGTAGACAGGGGGCCTTTTCTGGGGCCAACGTCCTGACTTTC

clone size: few
D gene: .
J gene: TRBJ1-5
V gene: TRBV7-9
CDR3 length: 12
CDR3 protein: CATNRDNQPQHF
CDR3 DNA: TGTGCCACCAACAGGGATAATCAGCCCCAGCATTTT

clone size: few
D gene: TRBD2
J gene: TRBJ2-1
V gene: TRBV7-8
CDR3 length: 17
CDR3 protein: CASSGRRTSRGLGEQFF
CDR3 DNA: TGTGCCAGCAGCGGGAGACGGACTAGCCGAGGCTTGGGTGAGCAGTTCTTC

clone size: few
D gene: .
J gene: TRBJ1-2
V gene: TRBV3-1
CDR3 length: 15
CDR3 protein: CASSQSIQGIYGYTF
CDR3 DNA: TGTGCCAGCAGCCAAAGTATCCAGGGTATCTACGGCTACACCTTC

clone size: many
D gene: .
J gene: TRBJ2-1
V gene: TRBV5-5
CDR3 length: 12
CDR3 protein: CASSFRAGEQFF
CDR3 DNA: TGTGCCAGCAGCTTCAGGGCGGGTGAGCAGTTCTTC

clone size: .
D gene: .
J gene: TRBJ1-1
V gene: TRBV6-5
CDR3 length: 13
CDR3 protein: CASSHGGGYEAFF
CDR3 DNA: TGTGCCAGCAGCCACGGAGGAGGTTACGAAGCTTTCTTT

clone size: .
D gene: .
J gene: TRBJ2-5
V gene: TRBV7-8
CDR3 length: 15
CDR3 protein: CASSLGVNPQETQYF
CDR3 DNA: TGTGCCAGCAGCTTAGGAGTAAATCCCCAAGAGACCCAGTACTTC

clone size: many
D gene: TRBD2
J gene: TRBJ2-1
V gene: TRBV7-2
CDR3 length: 16
CDR3 protein: CASSLERRLAGFGQFF
CDR3 DNA: TGTGCCAGCAGCTTAGAGAGAAGACTAGCGGGGTTCGGGCAGTTCTTC

clone size: few
D gene: .
J gene: TRBJ2-7
V gene: TRBV5-1
CDR3 length: 13
CDR3 protein: CASSRDGSYEQYF
CDR3 DNA: TGCGCCAGCAGCCGGGACGGATCCTACGAGCAGTACTTC

clone size: few
D gene: .
J gene: TRBJ2-5
V gene: TRBV12-3/TRBV12-4
CDR3 length: 14
CDR3 protein: CASSLFQDQETQYF
CDR3 DNA: TGTGCCAGCAGTTTGTTCCAGGACCAAGAGACCCAGTACTTC

clone size: .
D gene: .
J gene: TRBJ1-2
V gene: TRBV6-5
CDR3 length: 13
CDR3 protein: CASRLTENYGYTF
CDR3 DNA: TGTGCCAGCAGATTGACAGAAAACTATGGCTACACCTTC

clone size: few
D gene: TRBD2
J gene: TRBJ2-2
V gene: TRBV3-1
CDR3 length: 17
CDR3 protein: CASSPRGAQGNTGELFF
CDR3 DNA: TGTGCCAGCAGCCCGCGGGGGGCGCAGGGCAACACCGGGGAGCTGTTTTTT

clone size: .
D gene: .
J gene: TRBJ2-7
V gene: TRBV5-1
CDR3 length: 15
CDR3 protein: CASSLEPRGGYEQYF
CDR3 DNA: TGCGCCAGCAGCCTGGAGCCAAGAGGGGGCTACGAGCAGTACTTC

clone size: many
D gene: .
J gene: TRBJ2-5
V gene: TRBV5-1
CDR3 length: 13
CDR3 protein: CASSLNGQETQYF
CDR3 DNA: TGCGCCAGCAGCTTGAACGGACAAGAGACCCAGTACTTC

clone size: .
D gene: .
J gene: TRBJ2-2
V gene: TRBV20-1
CDR3 length: 15
CDR3 protein: CSARDPVYNTGELFF
CDR3 DNA: TGCAGTGCTAGAGATCCTGTGTATAACACCGGGGAGCTGTTTTTT

clone size: few
D gene: .
J gene: TRBJ2-3
V gene: TRBV9
CDR3 length: 15
CDR3 protein: CASSPLAGLGDTQYF
CDR3 DNA: TGTGCCAGCAGCCCCCTGGCCGGACTTGGAGATACGCAGTATTTT

clone size: .
D gene: .
J gene: TRBJ1-5
V gene: TRBV6-5
CDR3 length: 14
CDR3 protein: CASSYSVSNQPQHF
CDR3 DNA: TGTGCCAGCAGTTACTCAGTGAGCAATCAGCCCCAGCATTTT

clone size: .
D gene: TRBD1
J gene: TRBJ1-1
V gene: TRBV9
CDR3 length: 16
CDR3 protein: CASSVEDRGWDTEAFF
CDR3 DNA: TGTGCCAGCAGCGTAGAGGACAGGGGGTGGGACACTGAAGCTTTCTTT

clone size: few
D gene: TRBD1
J gene: TRBJ1-6
V gene: TRBV11-2
CDR3 length: 15
CDR3 protein: CASSLAGQHNSPLHF
CDR3 DNA: TGTGCCAGCAGCTTAGCGGGACAGCACAATTCACCCCTCCACTTT

clone size: many
D gene: .
J gene: TRBJ1-1
V gene: TRBV5-1
CDR3 length: 13
CDR3 protein: CASRSRRDTEAFF
CDR3 DNA: TGCGCCAGCAGAAGCAGGAGGGACACTGAAGCTTTCTTT

clone size: few
D gene: TRBD1
J gene: TRBJ2-2
V gene: TRBV4-1
CDR3 length: 14
CDR3 protein: CASSQGPGQGKLFF
CDR3 DNA: TGCGCCAGCAGCCAAGGGCCAGGACAGGGCAAGCTGTTTTTT

clone size: few
D gene: TRBD2
J gene: TRBJ2-7
V gene: TRBV7-2
CDR3 length: 16
CDR3 protein: CASSFLTTSGGYEQYF
CDR3 DNA: TGTGCCAGCAGCTTCTTAACGACTAGCGGGGGTTACGAGCAGTACTTC

clone size: many
D gene: .
J gene: TRBJ1-1
V gene: TRBV3-1
CDR3 length: 15
CDR3 protein: CASSHPGAMNTEAFF
CDR3 DNA: TGTGCCAGCAGCCATCCAGGGGCGATGAACACTGAAGCTTTCTTT

clone size: .
D gene: .
J gene: TRBJ1-2
V gene: TRBV11-2
CDR3 length: 13
CDR3 protein: CASSLSGDYGYTF
CDR3 DNA: TGTGCCAGCAGCTTGAGCGGTGACTATGGCTACACCTTC

clone size: .
D gene: TRBD1
J gene: TRBJ1-6
V gene: TRBV20-1
CDR3 length: 17
CDR3 protein: CSARDWQGDSYNSPLHF
CDR3 DNA: TGCAGTGCTAGAGATTGGCAGGGGGATTCCTATAATTCACCCCTCCACTTT

clone size: .
D gene: TRBD1
J gene: TRBJ2-2
V gene: TRBV4-3
CDR3 length: 15
CDR3 protein: CASSQGPGGTGELFF
CDR3 DNA: TGCGCCAGCAGCCAAGGTCCAGGGGGCACCGGGGAGCTGTTTTTT

clone size: medium-sized
D gene: .
J gene: TRBJ2-3
V gene: TRBV5-1
CDR3 length: 14
CDR3 protein: CASSLGQSTDTQYF
CDR3 DNA: TGTGCCAGCAGCTTAGGACAGAGCACAGATACGCAGTATTTT

clone size: many
D gene: .
J gene: TRBJ2-1
V gene: TRBV29-1
CDR3 length: 14
CDR3 protein: CSVSRPPGFNEQFF
CDR3 DNA: TGCAGCGTTTCCCGACCCCCGGGATTTAATGAGCAGTTCTTC

clone size: few
D gene: .
J gene: TRBJ1-1
V gene: TRBV20-1
CDR3 length: 14
CDR3 protein: CSARRRGPSTEAFF
CDR3 DNA: TGCAGTGCTAGACGGCGGGGCCCGAGCACTGAAGCTTTCTTT

clone size: .
D gene: .
J gene: TRBJ2-7
V gene: TRBV4-1
CDR3 length: 15
CDR3 protein: CASSQGWGKVYEQYF
CDR3 DNA: TGCGCCAGCAGCCAAGGCTGGGGAAAGGTCTACGAGCAGTACTTC